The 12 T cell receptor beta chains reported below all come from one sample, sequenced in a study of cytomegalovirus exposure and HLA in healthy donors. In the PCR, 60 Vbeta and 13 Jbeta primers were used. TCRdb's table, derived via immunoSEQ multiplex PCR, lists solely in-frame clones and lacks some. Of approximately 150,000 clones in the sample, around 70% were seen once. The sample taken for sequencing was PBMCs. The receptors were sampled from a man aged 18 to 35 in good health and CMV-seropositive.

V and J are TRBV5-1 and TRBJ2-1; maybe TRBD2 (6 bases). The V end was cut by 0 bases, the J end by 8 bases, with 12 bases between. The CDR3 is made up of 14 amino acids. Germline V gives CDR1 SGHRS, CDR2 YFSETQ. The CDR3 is CASSLATSSDEQFF. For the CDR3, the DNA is TGCGCCAGCAGCTTGGCGACTAGTTCGGATGAGCAGTTCTTC.

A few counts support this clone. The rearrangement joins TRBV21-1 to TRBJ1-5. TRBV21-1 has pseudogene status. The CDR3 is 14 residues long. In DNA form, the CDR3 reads TGTGCCGGACGGAAGGGAGGAAGCAATCAGCCCCAGCATTTT. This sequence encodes CAGRKGGSNQPQHF.

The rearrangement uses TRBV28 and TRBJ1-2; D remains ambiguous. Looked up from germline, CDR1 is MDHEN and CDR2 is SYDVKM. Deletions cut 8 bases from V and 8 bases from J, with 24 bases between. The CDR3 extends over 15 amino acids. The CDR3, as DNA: TGTGCCAGCTACGGGGTGGATCTCCTCCCTGAGGGCTACACCTTC. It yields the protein CASYGVDLLPEGYTF.

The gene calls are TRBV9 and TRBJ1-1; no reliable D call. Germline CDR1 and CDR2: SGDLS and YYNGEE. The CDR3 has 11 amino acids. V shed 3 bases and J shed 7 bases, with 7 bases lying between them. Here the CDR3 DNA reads TGTGCCAGCAGCGATGAGGGTGAAGCTTTCTTT. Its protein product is CASSDEGEAFF.

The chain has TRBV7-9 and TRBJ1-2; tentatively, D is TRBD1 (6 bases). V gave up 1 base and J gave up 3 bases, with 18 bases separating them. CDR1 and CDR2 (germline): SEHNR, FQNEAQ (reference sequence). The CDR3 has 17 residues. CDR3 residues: CASSLESLGQLHYGYTF. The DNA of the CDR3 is TGTGCCAGCAGCTTAGAAAGCCTAGGACAGCTACACTATGGCTACACCTTC.

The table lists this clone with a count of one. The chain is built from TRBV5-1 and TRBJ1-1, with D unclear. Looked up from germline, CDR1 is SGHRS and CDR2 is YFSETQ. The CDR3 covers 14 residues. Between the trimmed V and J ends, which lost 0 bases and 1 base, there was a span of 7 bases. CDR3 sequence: CASSLAGQNTEAFF. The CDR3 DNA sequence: TGCGCCAGCAGCTTGGCCGGTCAGAACACTGAAGCTTTCTTT.

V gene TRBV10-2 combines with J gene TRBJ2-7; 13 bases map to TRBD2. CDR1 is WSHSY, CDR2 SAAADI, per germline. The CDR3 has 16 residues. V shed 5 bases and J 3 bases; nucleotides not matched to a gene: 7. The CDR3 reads CASSLGLAGNYYEQYV. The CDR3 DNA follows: TGCGCCAGCAGTCTGGGACTAGCGGGGAACTACTACGAGCAGTACGTC.

The CDR3 nucleotides read TGTGCCAGCAGCCGGGACAGAGCTAATGAAAAACTGTTTTTT. Translating it yields CASSRDRANEKLFF. The rearrangement joins TRBV4-2 to TRBJ1-4; the match to TRBD1 covers 7 bases. CDR1 is LGHNA, CDR2 YNFKEQ, per germline. The CDR3 sequence is 14 residues long. With 4 bases clipped from V and 3 bases from J, the junction kept 2 bases outside the gene matches.

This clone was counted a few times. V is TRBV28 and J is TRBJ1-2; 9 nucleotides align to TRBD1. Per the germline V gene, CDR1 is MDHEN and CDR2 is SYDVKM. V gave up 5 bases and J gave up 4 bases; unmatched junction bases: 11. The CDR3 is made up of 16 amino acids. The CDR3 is CASSPLWTGASYGYTF. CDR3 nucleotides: TGTGCCAGCAGTCCCCTTTGGACAGGGGCTTCCTATGGCTACACCTTC.

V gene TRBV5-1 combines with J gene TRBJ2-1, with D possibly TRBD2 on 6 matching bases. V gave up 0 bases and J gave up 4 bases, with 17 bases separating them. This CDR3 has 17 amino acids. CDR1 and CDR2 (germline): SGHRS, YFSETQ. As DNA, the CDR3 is TGCGCCAGCAGCTTGGTATTCTTGGGGACTGAATACAATGAGCAGTTCTTC. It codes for CASSLVFLGTEYNEQFF.

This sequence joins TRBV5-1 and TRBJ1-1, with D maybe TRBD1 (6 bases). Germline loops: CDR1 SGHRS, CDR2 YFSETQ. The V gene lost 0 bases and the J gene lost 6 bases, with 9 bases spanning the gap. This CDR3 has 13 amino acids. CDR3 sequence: CASSLAGQPEAFF. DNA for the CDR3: TGCGCCAGCAGCTTGGCCGGACAGCCTGAAGCTTTCTTT. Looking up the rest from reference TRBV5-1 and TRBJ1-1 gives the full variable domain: KAGVTQTPRYLIKTRGQQVTLSCSPISGHRSVSWYQQTPGQGLQFLFEYFSETQRNKGNFPGRFSGRQFSNSRSEMNVSTLELGDSALYLCASSLAGQPEAFFGQGTRLTVV.

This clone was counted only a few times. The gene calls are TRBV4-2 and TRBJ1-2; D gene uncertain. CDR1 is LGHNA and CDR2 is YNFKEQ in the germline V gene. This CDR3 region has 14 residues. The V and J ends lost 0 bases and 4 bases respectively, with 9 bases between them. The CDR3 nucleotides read TGTGCCAGCAGCCAAGATAGGAGGAGCTATGGCTACACCTTC. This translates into CASSQDRRSYGYTF.